Listed here are 29 T cell receptor beta chains from one sample, sequenced in a study of blood T cell repertoires in COVID-19. TCRdb's table, derived via immunoSEQ multiplex PCR, lists solely in-frame clones and lacks some. The repertoire holds some 220,000 clones, with under 90% as singletons. What was sequenced was peripheral blood. These receptors all come from a woman between 55 and 75 years old who had recovered from COVID-19.

This clone has only a few counts. The chain is built from TRBV7-3 and TRBJ2-6, with 9 bases aligning to TRBD1. CDR3 length equals 16 residues. Germline V CDR1 and CDR2: SGHTA, FQGTGA. V shed 5 bases, J shed 4 bases, and the junction held 6 bases outside the gene matches. The CDR3: CASSPQGALGANVLTF. CDR3 DNA sequence: TGTGCCAGCAGCCCACAGGGGGCACTGGGGGCCAACGTCCTGACTTTC.

This clone occurred a few times. Different DNA sequences within this sample yield the same CDR3. This chain connects TRBV18 to TRBJ2-5; the D is unclear. Trimming removed 3 bases from V and 5 bases from J, with 4 bases in between. Germline V gene lookup returns CDR1 KGHSH and CDR2 LQKENI. This CDR3 has 11 amino acids. The CDR3 loop reads CASSPEETQYF. For the CDR3, the DNA is TGTGCCAGCTCACCTGAGGAGACCCAGTACTTC.

This clone was seen just once. The rearrangement links TRBV2 to TRBJ2-7; 10 bases map to TRBD2. The junction had 9 bases not matched to a gene; V was cut back by 5 bases and J by 8 bases. CDR1 and CDR2 from the germline V gene are SNHLY and FYNNEI. This CDR3 comprises 14 residues. CDR3 sequence: CASSLSGGDEQQYF. In DNA form, the CDR3 reads TGTGCCAGCAGTCTCAGCGGGGGGGATGAGCAGCAGTACTTC.

This sequence joins TRBV5-1 and TRBJ2-1; 8 positions match TRBD2. The CDR3 length is 14 residues. CDR1 is SGHRS, CDR2 YFSETQ, per germline. Trimming at V came to 4 bases and at J to 8 bases, leaving 8 bases not matched to a gene. CDR3 sequence reads: CASSTRLAMDEQFF. DNA for the CDR3: TGCGCCAGCAGCACAAGACTAGCGATGGATGAGCAGTTCTTC.

The chain recombines TRBV10-3 with TRBJ1-1; D is ambiguous. The CDR3 runs 16 residues. The germline V gene has CDR1 ENHRY and CDR2 SYGVKD. The V end lost 3 bases, the J end lost 4 bases, and 18 bases lay between the germline ends. CDR3 in DNA: TGTGCCATCAGTGATGGTTCCACGGGAGTGATCACTGAAGCTTTCTTT. This codes for CAISDGSTGVITEAFF.

The chain couples TRBV5-1 to TRBJ2-3; 9 nucleotides line up with TRBD1. Per the germline V gene, CDR1 is SGHRS and CDR2 is YFSETQ. The CDR3 totals 17 residues. V dropped 7 bases and J dropped 0; count of bases not matched to a gene: 12. The CDR3 region has the DNA TGCGCCAGCTCCAACCCGAGGACAGGGGCCAGCACAGATACGCAGTATTTT. This codes for CASSNPRTGASTDTQYF.

The chain joins TRBV5-1 to TRBJ2-7; 8 positions match TRBD1. The CDR3 has 18 residues. The V segment lost 2 bases and the J segment 0 bases; nucleotides outside the gene matches: 13. Per the germline V gene, CDR1 is SGHRS and CDR2 is YFSETQ. The CDR3 here is CASSFGHPDRDSSYEQYF. DNA of the CDR3: TGCGCCAGCAGCTTCGGCCACCCGGACAGGGACAGCTCCTACGAGCAGTACTTC.

The chain has TRBV12-5 and TRBJ1-2; 7 nucleotides match TRBD1. Germline V lookup: CDR1 LGHNT, CDR2 FRNRAP. The CDR3 has 14 residues. Germline trimming cut 3 bases from V and 5 bases from J; bases unmatched to any gene: 6. The CDR3 DNA reads as TGTGCTAGTGGTTTAGTTGGGGACAGTTATGGCTACACCTTC. It encodes CASGLVGDSYGYTF. Drawing the rest from reference TRBV12-5 and TRBJ1-2, the complete variable domain is DARVTQTPRHKVTEMGQEVTMRCQPILGHNTVFWYRQTMMQGLELLAYFRNRAPLDDSGMPKDRFSAEMPDATLATLKIQPSEPRDSAVYFCASGLVGDSYGYTFGSGTRLTVV.

The chain is built from TRBV7-9 and TRBJ2-2; D might be TRBD1 (6 bases). The germline V gene encodes CDR1 SEHNR and CDR2 FQNEAQ (reference sequence). The CDR3 is made up of 15 amino acids. Trimming took 1 base from V and 9 from J, leaving 15 bases between them. The CDR3 reads CASSLGRAGDRELFF. The CDR3 region has the DNA TGTGCCAGCAGCTTAGGCCGGGCAGGGGACCGGGAGCTGTTTTTT.

The chain uses TRBV6-5 and TRBJ2-3, with D perhaps TRBD2 (5 bases). CDR1 and CDR2 (germline): MNHEY, SVGAGI. This CDR3 region has 14 residues. Between the trimmed V and J ends, which lost 10 bases and 2 bases, there was a span of 16 bases. Here the CDR3 DNA reads TGTGCCACCCTAACGGGGTATTCCACAGATACGCAGTATTTT. Translating it yields CATLTGYSTDTQYF.

V and J are TRBV29-1 and TRBJ2-2; 9 bases map to TRBD2. Losses at the gene ends were 4 bases for V and 0 bases for J; bases not matched to a gene: 9. The CDR3 length is 17 residues. From germline, CDR1 is SQVTM and CDR2 ANQGSEA. Written as DNA, the CDR3 is TGCAGCGTTGCGGGCGGGGGGGAGGCAACGAACACCGGGGAGCTGTTTTTT. This translates into CSVAGGGEATNTGELFF.

This clone was found once. V is TRBV7-9 and J is TRBJ1-2, with 8 nucleotides matching TRBD1. Losses at the gene ends were 5 bases for V and 4 bases for J; bases not matched to a gene: 9. CDR3 size: 15 residues. Germline CDR1 is SEHNR and CDR2 is FQNEAQ (reference sequence). The CDR3 sequence is CASSPWTGRSYGYTF. The CDR3 bases are TGTGCCAGCAGCCCCTGGACAGGGAGGAGCTATGGCTACACCTTC. The variable domain in full, completed from reference TRBV7-9 and TRBJ1-2, reads DTGVSQNPRHKITKRGQNVTFRCDPISEHNRLYWYRQTLGQGPEFLTYFQNEAQLEKSRLLSDRFSAERPKGSFSTLEIQRTEQGDSAMYLCASSPWTGRSYGYTFGSGTRLTVV.

This chain links TRBV7-2 with TRBJ1-2; unclear D gene. Germline V gene data show CDR1 as SGHTA and CDR2 as FQGNSA. Trimming removed 3 bases at V and 1 base at J, with 9 bases between. This CDR3 comprises 14 residues. The CDR3 DNA reads as TGTGCCAGCAGCTTGGTTACAGTTAACTATGGCTACACCTTC. It translates to CASSLVTVNYGYTF.

This chain links TRBV29-1 with TRBJ2-3; possibly TRBD2 for D (5 bases). The germline V gene encodes CDR1 SQVTM and CDR2 ANQGSEA. The ends were cut back, 4 bases at V and 7 bases at J, with 12 bases in the middle. The CDR3 covers 12 residues. The CDR3 reads CSVGIRGNTQYF. The CDR3 DNA reads as TGCAGCGTTGGAATACGGGGAAATACGCAGTATTTT.

J is TRBJ1-1 and V is TRBV3-1 (or the pseudogene TRBV3-2); D might be TRBD1 (6 bases). This CDR3 region has 12 residues. In germline, CDR1 is LGHDT, CDR2 YNNKEL (reference sequence). Trimming left V 4 bases short and J 8 bases short, with 11 bases between. The DNA of the CDR3 is TGTGCCAGCAGCCGGCCGGGACAAGAAGCTTTCTTT. This gives the protein CASSRPGQEAFF.

The chain recombines TRBV29-1 with TRBJ1-4; 11 nucleotides match TRBD1. This CDR3 is built from 16 residues. J lost 0 bases, V lost 6 bases, and 6 bases had no gene match. Germline V gene data show CDR1 as SQVTM and CDR2 as ANQGSEA. The CDR3 region is CSVRDRGSSTNEKLFF. DNA for the CDR3: TGCAGCGTCCGGGACAGGGGGTCCTCAACTAATGAAAAACTGTTTTTT.

The chain joins TRBV18 to TRBJ2-3; D is uncertain. Germline assignment: CDR1 KGHSH and CDR2 LQKENI. V was trimmed by 3 bases and J by 4 bases, leaving 8 bases between them. The CDR3 has 13 residues. The CDR3 reads CASSPGHSDTQYF. CDR3 bases: TGTGCCAGCTCACCGGGCCACTCAGATACGCAGTATTTT. Full variable domain (remainder filled in from reference TRBV18 and TRBJ2-3): NAGVMQNPRHLVRRRGQEARLRCSPMKGHSHVYWYRQLPEEGLKFMVYLQKENIIDESGMPKERFSAEFPKEGPSILRIQQVVRGDSAAYFCASSPGHSDTQYFGPGTRLTVL.

This chain connects TRBV30 to TRBJ2-5, with 7 bases identical to TRBD1. The junction had 1 base not matched to a gene; V was cut back by 0 bases and J by 0 bases. Germline CDR1 is GTSNPN and CDR2 is SVGIG (reference sequence). This CDR3 has 14 residues. CDR3 loop: CAWSVGQYQETQYF. CDR3 coding DNA: TGTGCCTGGAGTGTGGGACAGTACCAAGAGACCCAGTACTTC. Looking up the rest from reference TRBV30 and TRBJ2-5 gives the full variable domain: SQTIHQWPATLVQPVGSPLSLECTVEGTSNPNLYWYRQAAGRGLQLLFYSVGIGQISSEVPQNLSASRPQDRQFILSSKKLLLSDSGFYLCAWSVGQYQETQYFGPGTRLLVL.

In its sample, this clone was seen a few times. The V gene is TRBV9, the J gene TRBJ1-6, with 10 bases matching TRBD1. CDR1 is SGDLS, CDR2 YYNGEE, per germline. The CDR3 is made up of 15 amino acids. The J segment lost 7 bases and the V segment lost 3 bases, leaving 4 bases of the junction unmatched. CDR3 protein: CASSDGTGENSPLHF. CDR3 DNA sequence: TGTGCCAGCAGCGATGGGACAGGGGAGAATTCACCCCTCCACTTT.

This chain connects TRBV24-1 to TRBJ2-5; D not certain. Per germline, CDR1 KGHDR and CDR2 SFDVKD. V lost 4 bases and J 4 bases, leaving 15 bases between the germline ends. The CDR3 length is 15 residues. The CDR3 bases are TGTGCCACCAGTGACCCCCGTATTAATCCAGAGACCCAGTACTTC. Its translation is CATSDPRINPETQYF.

This clone showed up just a few times. The rearrangement joins TRBV28 to TRBJ1-1, with TRBD1 matching over 7 bases. Germline V lookup: CDR1 MDHEN, CDR2 SYDVKM. V lost 6 bases, J lost 6 bases, and 16 bases stayed unmatched. The CDR3 totals 16 residues. The CDR3 DNA sequence: TGTGCCAGCAGCGTAGGGGCCGAGCAGGGGGTAGCTGAAGCTTTCTTT. Encoded protein: CASSVGAEQGVAEAFF.

The chain employs TRBV10-3 and TRBJ2-1; D remains ambiguous. CDR3 length: 12 residues. CDR1 ENHRY and CDR2 SYGVKD come from the germline V gene. V shed 3 bases and J shed 5 bases, with 5 bases lying between them. CDR3 protein: CAISDRNNEQFF. The CDR3 DNA is TGTGCCATCAGTGACAGGAACAATGAGCAGTTCTTC.

The J gene is TRBJ2-7, the V gene TRBV19; 7 nucleotides align to TRBD2. This CDR3 is 14 amino acids long. The germline gives CDR1 LNHDA, CDR2 SQIVND (reference sequence). J was trimmed by 3 bases and V by 7 bases; bases with no gene match: 9. DNA for the CDR3: TGTGCCAGTAACAACGGGGGGTCCGACTACGAGCAGTACTTC. The encoded protein is CASNNGGSDYEQYF.

At least ten counts were recorded for this clone. The rearrangement links TRBV9 to TRBJ2-2; 7 bases align to TRBD2. This CDR3 is built from 17 residues. With V trimmed by 3 bases and J by 6 bases, 14 bases remained unmatched. Germline values: CDR1 SGDLS, CDR2 YYNGEE. CDR3 nucleotide sequence: TGTGCCAGCAGCGGCACTTACAGGCCTGGGAGGGCCGGGGAGCTGTTTTTT. This gives the protein CASSGTYRPGRAGELFF.

The chain is built from TRBV7-2 and TRBJ2-3, with TRBD2 matching 7 bases. V lost 1 base, J lost 3 bases, and 1 base stayed unmatched. Germline loops: CDR1 SGHTA, CDR2 FQGNSA. The CDR3 is 14 amino acids. The CDR3 coding sequence is TGTGCCAGCAGCTTAGGACTAGCAACAGATACGCAGTATTTT. It specifies CASSLGLATDTQYF. The full variable domain, rest sourced from reference TRBV7-2 and TRBJ2-3, is GAGVSQSPSNKVTEKGKDVELRCDPISGHTALYWYRQSLGQGLEFLIYFQGNSAPDKSGLPSDRFSAERTGGSVSTLTIQRTQQEDSAVYLCASSLGLATDTQYFGPGTRLTVL.

The V gene is TRBV25-1, the J gene TRBJ1-6, with D unresolved. Trimming left V 3 bases short and J 9 bases short, with 12 bases between. Per germline, CDR1 MGHDK and CDR2 SYGVNS. The CDR3 is 14 amino acids. CDR3 residues: CASSDVDLLSPLHF. CDR3 bases: TGTGCCAGCAGTGATGTGGACTTACTTTCACCCCTCCACTTT.

This chain connects TRBV6-2 or TRBV6-3 to TRBJ1-2, with 10 bases that match TRBD1. The germline V gene encodes CDR1 MNHEY and CDR2 SVGEGT. The V gene end was trimmed by 5 bases and the J gene end by 6 bases; junction bases not matched to a gene: 3. This CDR3 spans 13 amino acids. The CDR3 DNA follows: TGTGCCAGCAGTGACAGGGGGCAGAATGGCTACACCTTC. Protein sequence: CASSDRGQNGYTF.

The gene calls are TRBV3-1 (or the pseudogene TRBV3-2) and TRBJ1-2; D gene uncertain. The CDR3 length is 12 residues. Trimming left V 5 bases short and J 5 bases short, with 9 bases between. The germline CDR1 and CDR2 sequences are LGHDT and YNNKEL (reference sequence). The chain's CDR3 is CASSVGEYGYTF. In nucleotides, the CDR3 is TGTGCCAGCAGCGTCGGGGAATATGGCTACACCTTC.

The chain is built from TRBV27 and TRBJ2-3; TRBD2 matches at 10 bases. The CDR3 is 17 amino acids. The germline V gene encodes CDR1 MNHEY and CDR2 SMNVEV (reference sequence). Trimming removed 0 bases from V and 2 bases from J; junction bases left unmatched: 5. The CDR3 is CASSLSQRGGTTDTQYF. The CDR3 region has the DNA TGTGCCAGCAGTTTATCCCAGCGGGGGGGAACCACAGATACGCAGTATTTT.